These 6 T cell receptor beta chains were all obtained from the same sample, sequenced in a study of blood T cells in healthy people across ages (dated by TCRdb to the mid-2010s). Libraries were constructed by 5' RACE. Sequencing was performed on an Illumina HiSeq 2500. A second PCR of about 7 to 12 cycles was run with a J-beta primer mix and a sample-barcoded 5' primer. Clones were called with MiXCR by TCRdb after fastp trimmed the public reads at Q25, and only in-frame beta chains were retained. Rows merge per CDR3 protein into single entries with the most common DNA and genes. The sample data list over 950,000 distinct CDR3 sequences, and less than 45% of these were observed just once. 10% to 15% of the sample rests with the top ten. Source material: blood. These receptors were taken from a young man in good health.

The J gene is TRBJ2-7, the V gene TRBV6-2 or TRBV6-3; D is perhaps TRBD1 or TRBD2 (6 bases each). The CDR3 is 15 amino acids. Trimming cost V 4 bases and J 0 bases, with 13 bases left between them. CDR1 is MNHEY and CDR2 is SVGEGT in the germline V gene. The CDR3 DNA follows: TGTGCCAGCAGTTCCGGGGGCAGTTCCTCCTACGAGCAGTACTTC. It translates to CASSSGGSSSYEQYF.

This clonotype was counted once. V and J are TRBV20-1 and TRBJ2-5, with 11 nucleotides matching TRBD2. CDR1 and CDR2 (germline): DFQATT, SNEGSKA (reference sequence). The CDR3 consists of 15 residues. The V gene end was trimmed by 5 bases and the J gene end by 11 bases; junction bases not matched to a gene: 16. CDR3 bases: TGCAGTGCTCCGACCGGGACTAGCGGAGACAATGAGCAGTACTTC. Its translation is CSAPTGTSGDNEQYF.

The chain joins TRBV25-1 to TRBJ2-3; 8 bases agree with TRBD2. The germline V gene encodes CDR1 MGHDK and CDR2 SYGVNS. The CDR3 is made up of 16 amino acids. Unmatched junction bases numbered 5, after V lost 1 base and J lost 2 bases. CDR3 coding DNA: TGTGCCAGCAGTGAATGTGGCGGGGGGTCCACAGATACGCAGTATTTT. This translates into CASSECGGGSTDTQYF.

There are a few counts of this clonotype. CDR3 coding DNA: TGCGCCAGCAGCCAAGATCTAAGGGCAGGACGGGAGACCCAGTACTTC. As protein: CASSQDLRAGRETQYF. The rearrangement uses TRBV4-3 and TRBJ2-5; D is unclear. V was pared by 0 bases and J by 5 bases, with 16 bases between. Germline CDR1 and CDR2: LGHNA and YSLEER. The CDR3 has 16 amino acids.

This clonotype was seen a handful of times. V gene TRBV18 combines with J gene TRBJ1-2; a possible D gene is TRBD1 (6 bases). Trimming pared 9 bases from V and 4 bases from J, leaving 24 bases between. CDR1 and CDR2 (germline): KGHSH, LQKENI. The length of the CDR3 is 16 residues. The CDR3 sequence is CASSLYRPGQPYGYTF. The DNA for the CDR3 is TGTGCCAGTTCCCTTTACCGTCCGGGACAACCCTATGGCTACACCTTC.

This clonotype has just a few counts. CDR3 sequence reads: CASSLVGGTNEKLFF. The CDR3 DNA reads TGTGCCAGCAGCTTAGTTGGGGGTACTAATGAAAAACTGTTTTTT. The chain carries TRBV7-2 and TRBJ1-4, with D possibly being TRBD1 (5 bases). The germline gives CDR1 SGHTA, CDR2 FQGNSA. The CDR3 is made up of 15 amino acids. V was pared by 1 base and J by 2 bases, with 8 bases between.